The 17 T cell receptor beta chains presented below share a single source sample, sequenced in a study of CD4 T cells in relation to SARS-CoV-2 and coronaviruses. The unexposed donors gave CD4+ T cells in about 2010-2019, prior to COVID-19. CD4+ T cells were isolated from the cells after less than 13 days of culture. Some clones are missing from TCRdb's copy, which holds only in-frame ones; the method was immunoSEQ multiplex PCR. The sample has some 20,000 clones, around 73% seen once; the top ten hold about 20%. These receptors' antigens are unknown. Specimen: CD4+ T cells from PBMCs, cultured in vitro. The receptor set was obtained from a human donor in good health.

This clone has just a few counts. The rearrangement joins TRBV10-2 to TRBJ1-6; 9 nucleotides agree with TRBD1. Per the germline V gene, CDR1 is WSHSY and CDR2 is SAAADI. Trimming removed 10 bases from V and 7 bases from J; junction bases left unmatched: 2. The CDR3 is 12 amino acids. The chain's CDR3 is CATGTGNSPLHF. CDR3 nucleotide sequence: TGCGCCACCGGGACAGGGAATTCACCCCTCCACTTT.

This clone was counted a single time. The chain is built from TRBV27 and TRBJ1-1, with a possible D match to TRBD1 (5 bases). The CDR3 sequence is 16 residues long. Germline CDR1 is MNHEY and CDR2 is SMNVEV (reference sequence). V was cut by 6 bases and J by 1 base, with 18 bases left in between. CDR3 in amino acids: CASRQSGYLWNTEAFF. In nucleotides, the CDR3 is TGTGCCAGCAGGCAATCAGGGTATCTATGGAACACTGAAGCTTTCTTT.

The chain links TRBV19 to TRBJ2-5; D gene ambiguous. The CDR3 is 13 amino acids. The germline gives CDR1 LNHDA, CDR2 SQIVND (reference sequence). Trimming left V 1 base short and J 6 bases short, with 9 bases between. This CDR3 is CASSIGIGKTQYF. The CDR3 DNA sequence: TGTGCCAGTAGTATAGGGATTGGGAAGACCCAGTACTTC.

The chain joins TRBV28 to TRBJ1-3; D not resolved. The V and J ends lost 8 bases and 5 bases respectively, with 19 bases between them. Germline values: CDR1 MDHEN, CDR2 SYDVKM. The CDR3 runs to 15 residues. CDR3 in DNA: TGTGCCAGCTATGGTGTGGGGATCGCTAGAAACACCATATATTTT. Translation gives CASYGVGIARNTIYF.

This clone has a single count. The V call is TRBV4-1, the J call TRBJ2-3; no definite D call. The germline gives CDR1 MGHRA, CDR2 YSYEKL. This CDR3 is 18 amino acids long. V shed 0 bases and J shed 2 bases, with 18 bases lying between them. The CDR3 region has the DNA TGCGCCAGCAGCCAAGATAGGGAAGCGCCCCCCCCCACAGATACGCAGTATTTT. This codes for CASSQDREAPPPTDTQYF.

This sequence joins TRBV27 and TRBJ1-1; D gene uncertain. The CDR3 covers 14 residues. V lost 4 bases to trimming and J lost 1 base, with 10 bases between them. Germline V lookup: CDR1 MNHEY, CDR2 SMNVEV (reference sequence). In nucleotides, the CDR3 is TGTGCCAGCAGTTCCCCAGGACCGAACACTGAAGCTTTCTTT. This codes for CASSSPGPNTEAFF.

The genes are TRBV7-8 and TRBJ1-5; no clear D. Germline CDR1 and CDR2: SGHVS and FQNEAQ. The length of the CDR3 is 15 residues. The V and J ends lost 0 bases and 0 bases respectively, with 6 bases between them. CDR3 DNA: TGTGCCAGCAGCTTAGCGATCAATAGCAATCAGCCCCAGCATTTT. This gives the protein CASSLAINSNQPQHF.

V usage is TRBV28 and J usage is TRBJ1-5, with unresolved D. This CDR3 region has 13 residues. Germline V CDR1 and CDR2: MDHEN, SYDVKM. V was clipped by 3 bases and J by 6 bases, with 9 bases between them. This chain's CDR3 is CASSFRGVQPQHF. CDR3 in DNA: TGTGCCAGCAGTTTTCGGGGAGTTCAGCCCCAGCATTTT. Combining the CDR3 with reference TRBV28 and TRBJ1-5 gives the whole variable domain DVKVTQSSRYLVKRTGEKVFLECVQDMDHENMFWYRQDPGLGLRLIYFSYDVKMKEKGDIPEGYSVSREKKERFSLILESASTNQTSMYLCASSFRGVQPQHFGDGTRLSIL.

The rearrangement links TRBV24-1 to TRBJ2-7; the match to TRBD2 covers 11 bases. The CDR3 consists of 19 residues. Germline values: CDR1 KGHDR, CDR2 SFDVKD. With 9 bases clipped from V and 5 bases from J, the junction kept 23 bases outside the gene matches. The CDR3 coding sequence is TGTGCCACCTTCCTCTGGACAGGGAGTACTAGCGGGAGTAGCCACGAGCAGTACTTC. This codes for CATFLWTGSTSGSSHEQYF.

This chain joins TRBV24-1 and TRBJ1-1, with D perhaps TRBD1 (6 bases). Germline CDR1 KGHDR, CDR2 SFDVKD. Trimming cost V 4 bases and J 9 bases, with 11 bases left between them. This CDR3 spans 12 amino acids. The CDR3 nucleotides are TGTGCCACCAGTGACCCTAGGGGGAAAGCTTTCTTT. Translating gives CATSDPRGKAFF.

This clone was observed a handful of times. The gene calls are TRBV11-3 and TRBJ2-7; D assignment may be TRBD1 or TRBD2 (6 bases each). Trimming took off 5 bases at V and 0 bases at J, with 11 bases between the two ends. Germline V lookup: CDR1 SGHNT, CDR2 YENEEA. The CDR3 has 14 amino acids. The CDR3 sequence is CASSLGGSSYEQYF. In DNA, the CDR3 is TGTGCCAGCAGCCTAGGGGGGTCCTCCTACGAGCAGTACTTC.

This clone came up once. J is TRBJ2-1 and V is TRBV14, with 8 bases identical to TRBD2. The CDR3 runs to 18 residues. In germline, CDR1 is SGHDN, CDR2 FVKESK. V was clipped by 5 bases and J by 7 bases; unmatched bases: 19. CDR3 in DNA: TGTGCCAGCAGCGAGCTCGGGGGGTTAAGCGGGAGATTGAATGAGCAGTTCTTC. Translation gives CASSELGGLSGRLNEQFF.

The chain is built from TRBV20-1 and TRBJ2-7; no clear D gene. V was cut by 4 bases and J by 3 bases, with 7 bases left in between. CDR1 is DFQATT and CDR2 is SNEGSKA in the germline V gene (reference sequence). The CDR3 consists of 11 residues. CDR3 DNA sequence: TGCAGTGCTACCTCTATCTACGAGCAGTACTTC. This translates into CSATSIYEQYF.

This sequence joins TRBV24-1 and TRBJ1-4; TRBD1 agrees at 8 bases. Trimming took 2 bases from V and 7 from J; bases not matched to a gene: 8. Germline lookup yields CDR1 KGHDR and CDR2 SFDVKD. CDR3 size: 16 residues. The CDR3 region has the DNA TGTGCCACCAGTGATTCCAGACAGGGGCCGGCTGAAAAACTGTTTTTT. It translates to CATSDSRQGPAEKLFF.

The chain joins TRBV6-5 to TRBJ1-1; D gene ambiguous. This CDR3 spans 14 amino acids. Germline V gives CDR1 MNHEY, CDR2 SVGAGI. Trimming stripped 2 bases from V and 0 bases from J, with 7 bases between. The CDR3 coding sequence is TGTGCCAGCAGTTACGCGGACCTGAACACTGAAGCTTTCTTT. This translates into CASSYADLNTEAFF.

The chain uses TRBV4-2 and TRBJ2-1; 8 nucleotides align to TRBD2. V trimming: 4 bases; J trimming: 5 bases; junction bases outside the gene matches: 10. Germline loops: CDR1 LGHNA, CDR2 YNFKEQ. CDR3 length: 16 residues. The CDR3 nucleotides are TGTGCCAGCAGCCTCGGACTAGCCCCCCAAAACAATGAGCAGTTCTTC. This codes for CASSLGLAPQNNEQFF.

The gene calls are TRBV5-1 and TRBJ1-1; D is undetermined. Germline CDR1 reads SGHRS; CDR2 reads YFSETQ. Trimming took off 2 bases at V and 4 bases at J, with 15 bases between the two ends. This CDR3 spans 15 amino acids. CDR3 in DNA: TGCGCCAGCAGCTTTACAGATAAAGTAGGCACTGAAGCTTTCTTT. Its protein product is CASSFTDKVGTEAFF. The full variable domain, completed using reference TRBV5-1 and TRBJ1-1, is KAGVTQTPRYLIKTRGQQVTLSCSPISGHRSVSWYQQTPGQGLQFLFEYFSETQRNKGNFPGRFSGRQFSNSRSEMNVSTLELGDSALYLCASSFTDKVGTEAFFGQGTRLTVV.